A single sample gave rise to the 10 T cell receptor beta chains below, sequenced in a study of T cells in Graves' hyperthyroidism and ophthalmopathy. RNA transcripts yielded amplified TCR beta CDR3 regions. With the HTBI primer set, the TCR CDR3 went through a first round of RT-PCR. TCRdb used MiXCR to reprocess the multiplex PCR reads, holding one entry per CDR3 protein. This table holds roughly 570,000 distinct CDR3 sequences, less than 20% found once. Sequences were obtained from blood. These receptors were taken from a woman in her 30s with Graves' hyperthyroidism.

The rearrangement uses TRBV11-2 and TRBJ1-4; 11 bases map to TRBD1. Germline CDR1 and CDR2: SGHAT and FQNNGV. The V gene end was trimmed by 7 bases and the J gene end by 10 bases; junction bases not matched to a gene: 5. The CDR3 is 13 amino acids. Here the CDR3 reads CASTRDRGRKLFF. CDR3 nucleotide sequence: TGTGCCAGCACCCGGGACAGGGGGAGAAAACTGTTTTTT.

The rearrangement uses TRBV28 and TRBJ1-1, with 10 bases matching TRBD1. The ends lost 4 bases at V and 7 bases at J; junction bases unmatched: 9. CDR1 is MDHEN and CDR2 is SYDVKM in the germline V gene. The CDR3 extends over 15 amino acids. CDR3 protein: CASSWDRGELLEAFF. The DNA of the CDR3 is TGTGCCAGCAGTTGGGACAGGGGCGAACTGCTTGAAGCTTTCTTT.

The chain recombines TRBV6-5 with TRBJ2-7, with D possibly called TRBD1 or TRBD2 (6 bases each). The CDR3 extends over 14 amino acids. The ends were cut back, 7 bases at V and 8 bases at J, with 21 bases in the middle. Per germline, CDR1 MNHEY and CDR2 SVGAGI. The CDR3 bases are TGTGCCAGCACTTCTAAGGACGGGGGCCACCAGCAGTACTTC. It specifies CASTSKDGGHQQYF.

This clonotype has a handful of counts. The gene calls are TRBV27 and TRBJ1-4; TRBD1 might be the D (5 bases). Germline-derived CDR1 and CDR2 are MNHEY and SMNVEV (reference sequence). This CDR3 is built from 14 residues. V was pared by 6 bases and J by 4 bases, with 12 bases between. The CDR3: CASRPGPLNEKLFF. CDR3 in DNA: TGTGCCAGCAGGCCGGGACCCCTTAATGAAAAACTGTTTTTT.

This clonotype was seen a few times. The chain combines TRBV20-1 with TRBJ2-7; the D is unclear. The CDR3 extends over 13 amino acids. CDR1 and CDR2 (germline): DFQATT, SNEGSKA (reference sequence). V lost 6 bases and J 2 bases, leaving 14 bases between the germline ends. CDR3 DNA sequence: TGCAGTGCCTCAGCCTATGGAGCCTACGAGCAGTACTTC. This gives the protein CSASAYGAYEQYF.

V usage is TRBV11-2 and J usage is TRBJ2-7, with 10 bases lining up with TRBD2. V lost 0 bases, J lost 0 bases, and 8 bases stayed unmatched. This CDR3 has 18 residues. Germline V CDR1 and CDR2: SGHAT, FQNNGV. The CDR3 protein is CASSLDFGTSGTSYEQYF. Written as DNA, the CDR3 is TGTGCCAGCAGCTTAGATTTCGGCACTAGCGGGACCTCCTACGAGCAGTACTTC. The full variable domain, its missing parts supplied by reference TRBV11-2 and TRBJ2-7, is EAGVAQSPRYKIIEKRQSVAFWCNPISGHATLYWYQQILGQGPKLLIQFQNNGVVDDSQLPKDRFSAERLKGVDSTLKIQPAKLEDSAVYLCASSLDFGTSGTSYEQYFGPGTRLTVT.

The V call is TRBV3-1, the J call TRBJ2-3; maybe TRBD2 (6 bases). V was trimmed by 5 bases and J by 0 bases, leaving 15 bases between them. This CDR3 has 16 residues. From germline, CDR1 is LGHDT and CDR2 YNNKEL (reference sequence). The chain's CDR3 is CASSFVAGTSTDTQYF. DNA of the CDR3: TGTGCCAGCAGCTTCGTGGCCGGGACTAGCACAGATACGCAGTATTTT.

The chain employs TRBV20-1 and TRBJ1-2; D ambiguous. Deletions cut 0 bases from V and 2 bases from J, with 10 bases between. Germline V lookup: CDR1 DFQATT, CDR2 SNEGSKA (reference sequence). This CDR3 spans 14 amino acids. The DNA of the CDR3 is TGCAGTGCTAGAGAGGCCCTTGGGAACTATGGCTACACCTTC. Its translation: CSAREALGNYGYTF.

This clonotype was counted many times. The rearrangement uses TRBV5-1 and TRBJ1-5; no definite D call. Germline CDR1 SGHRS, CDR2 YFSETQ. V shed 0 bases and J shed 2 bases, with 9 bases lying between them. The CDR3 runs 15 residues. CDR3 DNA sequence: TGCGCCAGCAGCTTGGGGTGGGGTCGCAATCAGCCCCAGCATTTT. This encodes CASSLGWGRNQPQHF.

This clonotype occurred many times. V gene TRBV28 combines with J gene TRBJ2-1; D uncertain. This CDR3 has 13 residues. Trimming shortened V by 6 bases and J by 4 bases, and 10 bases separated the two germline ends. CDR1 is MDHEN and CDR2 is SYDVKM in the germline V gene. CDR3 in DNA: TGTGCCAGCAGAGGAGATCCTTACAATGAGCAGTTCTTC. Protein sequence: CASRGDPYNEQFF.